Described below is a single T cell receptor (beta chain) sequence and its context. All donors qualified as healthy HIV-negative adults and had experienced no recent acute infections or vaccinations. The sample originates from a study of shared clonotypes between healthy human individuals. Sequencing was performed with immunoSEQ multiplex PCR; in TCRdb, only in-frame clones are kept and a portion is missing. This table has 2 million to 2.5 million clones, approximately 94% appearing once. This clonotype was obtained from a man aged 18 to 29 in good health. Material: naive CD4+ T cells sorted from blood. The subset here: CD45RA+ positively selected.

The CDR3 region has the DNA TGCGCCAGCAGCCAAACACAGGGGATTGCTTCTGGGGCCAACGTCCTGACTTTC. Its translation is CASSQTQGIASGANVLTF. V is TRBV4-1 and J is TRBJ2-6; 7 positions match TRBD1. Germline loops: CDR1 MGHRA, CDR2 YSYEKL. This CDR3 has 18 amino acids. V was pared by 2 bases and J by 1 base, with 8 bases of the junction left unmatched.